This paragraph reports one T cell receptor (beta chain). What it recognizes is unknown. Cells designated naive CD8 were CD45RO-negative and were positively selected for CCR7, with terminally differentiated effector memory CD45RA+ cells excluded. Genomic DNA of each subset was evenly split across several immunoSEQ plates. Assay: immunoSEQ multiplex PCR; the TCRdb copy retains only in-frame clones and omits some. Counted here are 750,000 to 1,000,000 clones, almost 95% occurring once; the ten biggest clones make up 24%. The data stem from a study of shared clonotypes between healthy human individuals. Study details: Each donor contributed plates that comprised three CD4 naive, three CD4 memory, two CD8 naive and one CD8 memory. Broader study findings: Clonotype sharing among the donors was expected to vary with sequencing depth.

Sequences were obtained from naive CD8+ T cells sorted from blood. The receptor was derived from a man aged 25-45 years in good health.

The CDR3 sequence is CSVSSNSYEQYF. The DNA for the CDR3 is TGCAGCGTTAGTTCGAACTCCTACGAGCAGTACTTC. J is TRBJ2-7 and V is TRBV29-1, with D unclear. Trimming left V 5 bases short and J 0 bases short, with 8 bases between. Per germline, CDR1 SQVTM and CDR2 ANQGSEA. CDR3 length equals 12 residues.